Listed below are T cell receptor beta chains from one sample, sequenced in a study of cytomegalovirus exposure and HLA in healthy donors. The repertoire was sequenced with immunoSEQ multiplex PCR; TCRdb's copy has only in-frame clones and lacks some. The data show 65,000 to 80,000 clones, roughly 70% seen once. The sample consisted of PBMCs. Every receptor here comes from a man aged 40-49 years in good health and CMV-seropositive. Both conserved end residues are part of each CDR3. A D gene is named only where the DNA matches it firmly. The listing skips clone size in some rows; elsewhere it reads once, few, many or a size class.

len | abundance | d_gene | j_gene | v_gene | CDR3aa | CDR3nt
16 | few | TRBD2 | TRBJ2-5 | TRBV6-1 | CASSGYSGASPETQYF | TGTGCCAGCAGTGGTTATAGCGGGGCCTCCCCGGAGACCCAGTACTTC
10 | - | - | TRBJ2-7 | TRBV20-1 | CSARAQEQYF | TGCAGTGCTAGGGCACAGGAGCAGTACTTC
15 | - | - | TRBJ1-6 | TRBV9 | CASSVGGAYNSPLHF | TGTGCCAGCAGCGTAGGGGGAGCCTATAATTCACCCCTCCACTTT
15 | - | TRBD1 | TRBJ2-7 | TRBV25-1 | CASSEWRTGRNEQYF | TGTGCCAGCAGTGAATGGAGGACAGGGAGAAACGAGCAGTACTTC
14 | - | TRBD2 | TRBJ2-5 | TRBV6-6 | CASRWGGSGETQYF | TGTGCCAGCAGGTGGGGGGGATCGGGGGAGACCCAGTACTTC
14 | - | - | TRBJ2-5 | TRBV6-1 | CASSTRAGRETQYF | TGTGCCAGCAGTACCCGGGCAGGGAGGGAGACCCAGTACTTC
16 | - | TRBD2 | TRBJ2-2 | TRBV7-2 | CASSLLAGVYTGELFF | TGTGCCAGCAGCCTACTAGCGGGAGTATACACCGGGGAGCTGTTTTTT
15 | - | - | TRBJ1-4 | TRBV6-6 | CASSPHSATNEKLFF | TGTGCCAGCAGTCCACACAGTGCAACTAATGAAAAACTGTTTTTT
14 | - | - | TRBJ2-7 | TRBV5-6 | CASSLWRRAYEQYF | TGTGCCAGCAGCCTTTGGCGGAGGGCCTACGAGCAGTACTTC
16 | - | - | TRBJ2-7 | TRBV28 | CASSLPLGGGSYEQYF | TGTGCCAGCAGTTTGCCCCTCGGGGGAGGCTCCTACGAGCAGTACTTC
16 | - | TRBD1 | TRBJ2-2 | TRBV5-4 | CASSWDSQANTGELFF | TGTGCCAGCAGCTGGGACAGCCAAGCGAACACCGGGGAGCTGTTTTTT
15 | - | TRBD2 | TRBJ2-3 | TRBV9 | CASTPGSGGADTQYF | TGTGCCAGCACCCCAGGTAGCGGGGGGGCCGATACGCAGTATTTT
13 | - | - | TRBJ2-2 | TRBV6-4 | CASSSGNTGELFF | TGTGCCAGCAGTAGCGGGAACACCGGGGAGCTGTTTTTT
16 | - | - | TRBJ1-5 | TRBV4-1 | CASSQYSGERNQPQHF | TGCGCCAGCAGCCAGTACTCAGGGGAGAGAAATCAGCCCCAGCATTTT
13 | few | - | TRBJ1-4 | TRBV4-2 | CASSQGQNEKLFF | TGTGCCAGCAGCCAAGGACAGAATGAAAAACTGTTTTTT
12 | - | - | TRBJ1-2 | TRBV2 | CASNRGGYGYTF | TGTGCCAGCAATAGGGGAGGCTATGGCTACACCTTC
14 | - | TRBD1 | TRBJ2-2 | TRBV29-1 | CSAPTGERTGELFF | TGCAGCGCCCCGACAGGGGAGCGGACCGGGGAGCTGTTTTTT
19 | - | TRBD1 | TRBJ2-6 | TRBV7-9 | CSSSPGTGGASSGANVLTF | TGTTCCAGCAGCCCGGGGACAGGGGGCGCCTCTTCTGGGGCCAACGTCCTGACTTTC
16 | - | TRBD1 | TRBJ2-4 | TRBV11-3 | CASSPRDRAAKNIQYF | TGTGCCAGCAGCCCCCGGGACAGGGCGGCCAAAAACATTCAGTACTTC
20 | few | TRBD2 | TRBJ2-1 | TRBV7-2 | CASSLAYQREAATSYNEQFF | TGTGCCAGCAGCTTAGCATATCAGCGGGAGGCCGCCACCTCCTACAATGAGCAGTTCTTC
11 | - | - | TRBJ1-1 | TRBV19 | CASSIGRRAFF | TGTGCCAGTAGTATTGGCCGCAGAGCTTTCTTT
17 | - | - | TRBJ2-7 | TRBV14 | CASSQKGGGGSPFEQYF | TGTGCCAGCAGCCAAAAGGGGGGCGGGGGCTCCCCCTTCGAGCAGTACTTC
15 | few | TRBD2 | TRBJ2-1 | TRBV28 | CASSLAGGPLIEQFF | TGTGCCAGCAGTTTAGCGGGAGGGCCTTTGATTGAGCAGTTCTTC
16 | - | TRBD2 | TRBJ2-1 | TRBV11-3 | CASSPRTSGTYNEQFF | TGTGCCAGCAGCCCCCGGACTAGCGGAACCTACAATGAGCAGTTCTTC
16 | - | - | TRBJ2-3 | TRBV5-1 | CASSLGASVSTDTQYF | TGCGCCAGCAGCTTGGGGGCTAGCGTGAGCACAGATACGCAGTATTTT
15 | - | - | TRBJ1-1 | TRBV18 | CASSPDRPANTEAFF | TGTGCCAGCTCACCAGACAGGCCGGCGAACACTGAAGCTTTCTTT
15 | - | - | TRBJ1-2 | TRBV5-4 | CASSTRGTVNYGYTF | TGTGCCAGCAGCACCCGGGGGACGGTAAACTATGGCTACACCTTC
12 | few | TRBD1 | TRBJ1-2 | TRBV10-2 | CASMTGDYGYTF | TGCGCCAGCATGACAGGGGACTATGGCTACACCTTC
14 | few | - | TRBJ2-1 | TRBV4-2 | CASSQAGGNNEQFF | TGTGCCAGCAGCCAAGCTGGGGGGAATAATGAGCAGTTCTTC
12 | - | - | TRBJ1-5 | TRBV28 | CASVRPYQPQHF | TGTGCCAGCGTGAGGCCCTATCAGCCCCAGCATTTT
17 | few | - | TRBJ2-6 | TRBV7-9 | CSSSPPFRESGANVLTF | TGTTCCAGCAGCCCGCCCTTCCGGGAATCTGGGGCCAACGTCCTGACTTTC
16 | - | TRBD1 | TRBJ1-3 | TRBV19 | CASTNGGTGSGNTIYF | TGTGCCAGTACTAACGGGGGGACAGGCTCTGGAAACACCATATATTTT
14 | - | TRBD2 | TRBJ2-7 | TRBV9 | CASSAGTSVYEQYF | TGTGCCAGCAGCGCGGGGACTAGTGTATACGAGCAGTACTTC
14 | - | - | TRBJ1-6 | TRBV30 | CAWSPGGDHSPLHF | TGTGCCTGGAGCCCCGGGGGGGATCATTCACCCCTCCACTTT
16 | - | TRBD1 | TRBJ2-7 | TRBV6-1 | CASSEPITGGYYEQYF | TGTGCCAGCAGTGAGCCTATTACAGGGGGCTACTACGAGCAGTACTTC
13 | - | - | TRBJ2-5 | TRBV5-5 | CASSIGAQETQYF | TGTGCCAGCAGCATTGGGGCACAAGAGACCCAGTACTTC
14 | - | - | TRBJ1-2 | TRBV2 | CASSELAAYYGYTF | TGTGCCAGCAGTGAATTAGCGGCTTACTATGGCTACACCTTC
13 | - | - | TRBJ2-7 | TRBV29-1 | CSVEDPHGGEQYF | TGCAGCGTTGAAGATCCCCACGGCGGCGAGCAGTACTTC
13 | - | - | TRBJ1-6 | TRBV14 | CASSSQNNSPLHF | TGTGCCAGCAGCTCTCAGAATAATTCACCCCTCCACTTT
14 | few | - | TRBJ2-7 | TRBV2 | CASSLRDNSYEQYF | TGTGCCAGCAGTCTCCGGGACAACTCCTACGAGCAGTACTTC
17 | - | TRBD1 | TRBJ2-3 | TRBV25-1 | CASSPDRVHSSTDTQYF | TGTGCCAGCAGTCCCGACAGGGTTCACTCTAGCACAGATACGCAGTATTTT
11 | - | - | TRBJ1-2 | TRBV2 | CASSLSYGYTF | TGTGCCAGCAGCCTGTCCTATGGCTACACCTTC
15 | - | - | TRBJ2-7 | TRBV29-1 | CSVAGGAAISYEQYF | TGCAGCGTTGCCGGTGGGGCGGCTATCTCCTACGAGCAGTACTTC
14 | - | TRBD2 | TRBJ2-5 | TRBV10-2 | CASRTGGAVETQYF | TGCGCCAGCAGGACCGGGGGGGCGGTGGAGACCCAGTACTTC
13 | - | - | TRBJ2-7 | TRBV7-2 | CASSLAVTRGQYF | TGTGCCAGCAGCTTAGCGGTCACCCGGGGGCAGTACTTC
12 | once | - | TRBJ2-3 | TRBV27 | CASAEQGVRQYF | TGTGCCAGCGCTGAACAGGGAGTGAGGCAGTATTTT
14 | - | - | TRBJ1-2 | TRBV28 | CASSPGRDIYGYTF | TGTGCCAGCAGCCCTGGACGGGACATCTATGGCTACACCTTC
16 | once | - | TRBJ2-2 | TRBV29-1 | CSVSDGGSANTGELFF | TGCAGCGTCTCGGACGGAGGGTCCGCGAACACCGGGGAGCTGTTTTTT
14 | few | - | TRBJ1-6 | TRBV10-1 | CASSLRDTNSPLHF | TGCGCCAGCAGTCTCCGGGACACTAATTCACCCCTCCACTTT
14 | - | TRBD1 | TRBJ2-7 | TRBV6-6 | CASSRDRKSYEQYF | TGTGCCAGCAGTCGGGACAGAAAATCCTACGAGCAGTACTTC
14 | few | - | TRBJ1-1 | TRBV6-1 | CASSEGSRRTEAFF | TGTGCCAGCAGTGAAGGTAGTAGGCGGACTGAAGCTTTCTTT
14 | - | - | TRBJ1-2 | TRBV5-4 | CASSLPRGNGGYTF | TGTGCCAGCAGCTTACCCAGGGGAAATGGTGGCTACACCTTC
17 | - | TRBD1 | TRBJ2-7 | TRBV5-8 | CASSFDIRDRRCYEQYF | TGTGCCAGCAGCTTCGACATCCGGGACAGGAGATGCTACGAGCAGTACTTC
16 | - | - | TRBJ2-1 | TRBV15 | CATSRGGDSGINEQFF | TGTGCCACCAGCAGAGGGGGAGATAGCGGAATCAATGAGCAGTTCTTC
14 | - | TRBD1 | TRBJ1-2 | TRBV6-5 | CASSGWDRRYGYTF | TGTGCCAGCAGTGGCTGGGACAGAAGATATGGCTACACCTTC
16 | - | TRBD2 | TRBJ2-2 | TRBV6-6 | CASRGGLAGDTGELFF | TGTGCCAGCAGGGGGGGACTAGCGGGAGACACCGGGGAGCTGTTTTTT
13 | - | - | TRBJ1-4 | TRBV10-3 | CAISEADFEKLFF | TGTGCCATCAGTGAGGCAGATTTTGAAAAACTGTTTTTT